This T cell receptor (beta chain) is drawn from a study of blood T cell repertoires in COVID-19. This CDR3 contains 12 residues. Germline loops: CDR1 GTSNPN, CDR2 SVGIG (reference sequence). V dropped 5 bases and J dropped 10 bases, with 12 bases sitting between them. The table came from immunoSEQ multiplex PCR; TCRdb's copy has only in-frame clones and leaves some out. The sample carries some 240,000 clones, roughly 88% recorded once. The chain combines TRBV30 with TRBJ1-6, with a weak D call TRBD1 (5 bases). The material sequenced was peripheral blood. The TCR sequence derives from a woman aged 70 to 79 with COVID-19, enrolled during active disease. Here the CDR3 reads CAWGAPGSPLHF. CDR3 sequence (DNA): TGTGCCTGGGGGGCGCCGGGGTCACCCCTCCACTTT. The whole variable domain, filled in from reference TRBV30 and TRBJ1-6, reads SQTIHQWPATLVQPVGSPLSLECTVEGTSNPNLYWYRQAAGRGLQLLFYSVGIGQISSEVPQNLSASRPQDRQFILSSKKLLLSDSGFYLCAWGAPGSPLHFGNGTRLTVT.